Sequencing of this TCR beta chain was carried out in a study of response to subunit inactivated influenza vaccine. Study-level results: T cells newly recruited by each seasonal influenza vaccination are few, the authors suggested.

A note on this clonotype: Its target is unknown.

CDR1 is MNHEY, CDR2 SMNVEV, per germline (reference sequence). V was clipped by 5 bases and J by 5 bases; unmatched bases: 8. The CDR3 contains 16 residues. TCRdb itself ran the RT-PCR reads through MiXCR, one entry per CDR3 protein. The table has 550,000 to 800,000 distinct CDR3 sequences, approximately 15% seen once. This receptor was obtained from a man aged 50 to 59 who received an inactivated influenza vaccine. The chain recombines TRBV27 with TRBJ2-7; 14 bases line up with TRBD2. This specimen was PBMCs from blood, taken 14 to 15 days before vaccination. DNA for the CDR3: TGTGCCAGCAGTCTAAGACCGGGACTAGCGGGAGACGAGCAGTACTTC. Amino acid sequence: CASSLRPGLAGDEQYF.